This TCR beta chain is from a study of ipilimumab plus nivolumab after autologous stem cell transplantation. Study in general: A median of about 8 nivolumab and 5 ipilimumab doses were given.

TCRdb's copy holds only in-frame clones and misses some; the assay was immunoSEQ multiplex PCR. Of approximately 84,000 clones listed, 83% are singletons. Checkpoint therapy with ipilimumab 1 mg/kg began 14 to 28 days after transplant. This CDR3 is 13 amino acids long. Trimming removed 2 bases from V and 6 bases from J, with 11 bases in between. CDR1 and CDR2 (germline): MNHEY, SVGAGI. The input for sequencing was PBMCs, taken in a trial of ipilimumab plus nivolumab as post-transplant consolidation. The receptor's source is a male donor with diffuse large B-cell lymphoma. The chain uses TRBV6-5 and TRBJ2-7; D gene uncertain. For the CDR3, the DNA is TGTGCCAGCAGTTACACAAGGGATGGCGAGCAGTACTTC. Amino acids: CASSYTRDGEQYF.